The 25 T cell receptor beta chains in this list originate from one sample, sequenced in a study of blood T cell repertoires in COVID-19. The table came from immunoSEQ multiplex PCR; TCRdb's copy has only in-frame clones and leaves some out. The repertoire holds about 150,000 clones, with roughly 80% as singletons. Sequencing used peripheral blood. These TCRs come from a man in his 70s with acute or convalescent COVID-19.

This clone was seen only once. CDR3 sequence: CASSVRGDPYEQYF. The CDR3 DNA reads as TGCGCCAGCAGTGTGCGGGGGGACCCCTACGAGCAGTACTTC. The V gene is TRBV10-2, the J gene TRBJ2-7; 8 bases align to TRBD2. This CDR3 has 14 residues. V lost 4 bases and J lost 2; bases outside the gene matches: 4. The germline CDR1 and CDR2 sequences are WSHSY and SAAADI.

The V gene is TRBV18, the J gene TRBJ1-1; tentative D call: TRBD1 (5 bases). V lost 11 bases, J lost 6 bases, and 22 bases lay in between. Germline V lookup: CDR1 KGHSH, CDR2 LQKENI. CDR3 length: 14 amino acids. The CDR3 reads CASKALGGLSEAFF. The CDR3 DNA reads TGTGCCTCCAAGGCCCTGGGGGGTTTATCTGAAGCTTTCTTT. Full variable domain (outside the CDR3, taken from reference TRBV18 and TRBJ1-1): NAGVMQNPRHLVRRRGQEARLRCSPMKGHSHVYWYRQLPEEGLKFMVYLQKENIIDESGMPKERFSAEFPKEGPSILRIQQVVRGDSAAYFCASKALGGLSEAFFGQGTRLTVV.

This chain links TRBV27 with TRBJ2-7; TRBD2 matches at 7 bases. This CDR3 comprises 16 residues. The germline CDR1 and CDR2 sequences are MNHEY and SMNVEV (reference sequence). Losses at the gene ends were 6 bases for V and 4 bases for J; bases not matched to a gene: 15. CDR3 DNA sequence: TGTGCCAGCAGCCACCGTTCGGGGGGATCTGCGTACGAGCAGTACTTC. It codes for CASSHRSGGSAYEQYF.

About this clone itself: A junction boundary mismatches the germline segment, possibly from a read error. The J gene is TRBJ1-1, the V gene TRBV7-2; D unclear. The CDR3 contains 12 residues. CDR1 is SGHTA, CDR2 FQGNSA, per germline. CDR3 DNA sequence: TGTGCCAGCAGCTTAGGTGGGAGCAACTGGGTCTTT. This codes for CASSLGGSNWVF.

The CDR3 sequence is CASSPYSSGSYNEQFF. The CDR3 DNA reads as TGTGCCAGCAGTCCGTATTCTAGCGGCTCCTACAATGAGCAGTTCTTC. The chain has TRBV28 and TRBJ2-1; TRBD2 matches at 7 bases. Trimming took 5 bases from V and 0 from J; bases not matched to a gene: 7. Germline values: CDR1 MDHEN, CDR2 SYDVKM. The CDR3 runs 16 residues.

The genes are TRBV5-5 and TRBJ1-5, with D perhaps matching TRBD1 (5 bases). The germline gives CDR1 SGHKS, CDR2 YYEKEE (reference sequence). The ends were cut back, 7 bases at V and 0 bases at J, with 17 bases in the middle. The CDR3 runs to 16 residues. In DNA, the CDR3 is TGTGCCAGCTCTCGCGAACTGACAGATAGCAATCAGCCCCAGCATTTT. It translates to CASSRELTDSNQPQHF.

V gene TRBV19 combines with J gene TRBJ2-3; TRBD2 matches 10 bases. Trimming took 6 bases from V and 3 from J; bases not matched to a gene: 6. The CDR3 sequence is 15 residues long. Germline CDR1 and CDR2: LNHDA and SQIVND (reference sequence). The CDR3 bases are TGTGCCAGTAGAAAGCGGGAGGGCCTTACAGATACGCAGTATTTT. As protein: CASRKREGLTDTQYF. The variable domain in full, with the rest retrieved from reference TRBV19 and TRBJ2-3, is DGGITQSPKYLFRKEGQNVTLSCEQNLNHDAMYWYRQDPGQGLRLIYYSQIVNDFQKGDIAEGYSVSREKKESFPLTVTSAQKNPTAFYLCASRKREGLTDTQYFGPGTRLTVL.

The CDR3 bases are TGTGCCAGCAGGCTTGGACTAGCGGGAGGGTGGGAGCAGTTCTTC. Translating gives CASRLGLAGGWEQFF. The gene calls are TRBV19 and TRBJ2-1; 15 bases match TRBD2. The ends lost 9 bases at V and 10 bases at J; junction bases unmatched: 10. The CDR3 covers 15 residues. Germline V CDR1 and CDR2: LNHDA, SQIVND (reference sequence).

The chain combines TRBV7-3 with TRBJ2-2; 10 bases map to TRBD1. After removal of 5 bases from V and 6 bases from J, the junction contained 6 bases not matched to a gene. The V gene's germline CDR1 is SGHTA and CDR2 FQGTGA. The CDR3 sequence is 15 residues long. DNA of the CDR3: TGTGCCAGCAGCCCGACCGGGACAGGGGCCGGGGAGCTGTTTTTT. Protein sequence: CASSPTGTGAGELFF.

The chain combines TRBV10-3 with TRBJ1-2, with D possibly TRBD1 on 6 matching bases. The CDR3 has 14 residues. V was pared by 2 bases and J by 8 bases, with 15 bases between. CDR1 is ENHRY and CDR2 is SYGVKD in the germline V gene. The CDR3 reads CAISEPPGGEGYTF. As DNA, the CDR3 is TGTGCCATCAGTGAGCCCCCTGGGGGCGAAGGCTACACCTTC.

The rearrangement links TRBV12-5 to TRBJ1-2; no definite D call. The length of the CDR3 is 16 residues. Per the germline V gene, CDR1 is LGHNT and CDR2 is FRNRAP. Deletions cut 4 bases from V and 8 bases from J, with 23 bases between. The CDR3 nucleotides are TGTGCTAGTGGTTCCCCCTTTGGGCCGTACCAGAACGGCTACACCTTC. Translating gives CASGSPFGPYQNGYTF.

This clone was counted only a few times. The CDR3 sequence: CASSSSGSYYEQYF. CDR3 sequence (DNA): TGTGCCAGCAGCTCTAGCGGGAGCTACTACGAGCAGTACTTC. V is TRBV7-2 and J is TRBJ2-7; 10 bases fit TRBD2. From germline, CDR1 is SGHTA and CDR2 FQGNSA. The CDR3 covers 14 residues. The J segment lost 3 bases and the V segment lost 4 bases, leaving 3 bases of the junction unmatched. Variable domain in full (rest from reference TRBV7-2 and TRBJ2-7): GAGVSQSPSNKVTEKGKDVELRCDPISGHTALYWYRQSLGQGLEFLIYFQGNSAPDKSGLPSDRFSAERTGGSVSTLTIQRTQQEDSAVYLCASSSSGSYYEQYFGPGTRLTVT.

The chain couples TRBV4-2 to TRBJ1-2; TRBD1 agrees at 7 bases. The CDR3 covers 15 residues. The V and J ends lost 1 base and 7 bases, in that order; junction bases with no gene match: 9. In germline, CDR1 is LGHNA, CDR2 YNFKEQ. Here the CDR3 DNA reads TGTGCCAGCAGCCAAGTGCTCGAGGGGGCGGTTGGCTACACCTTC. Its protein product is CASSQVLEGAVGYTF.

The chain joins TRBV5-1 to TRBJ2-5; 10 nucleotides align to TRBD1. Germline lookup yields CDR1 SGHRS and CDR2 YFSETQ. The V segment lost 4 bases and the J segment 1 base; nucleotides outside the gene matches: 7. This CDR3 has 16 amino acids. CDR3 coding DNA: TGCGCCAGCAGCCAGGGACAGGGGAGTCGCCAAGAGACCCAGTACTTC. Translated: CASSQGQGSRQETQYF.

The chain combines TRBV19 with TRBJ2-3; tentative D call: TRBD1 (5 bases). The CDR3 is 15 residues long. V shed 7 bases and J shed 4 bases, with 18 bases lying between them. Per the germline V gene, CDR1 is LNHDA and CDR2 is SQIVND (reference sequence). Written as DNA, the CDR3 is TGTGCCAGTATCCCAAGGCCAGGGAATTCAGATACGCAGTATTTT. It is translated as CASIPRPGNSDTQYF.

This chain links TRBV28 with TRBJ1-6; tentative D call: TRBD1 (5 bases). CDR1 is MDHEN and CDR2 is SYDVKM in the germline V gene. This CDR3 has 14 residues. V lost 5 bases, J lost 7 bases, and 12 bases lay in between. Written as DNA, the CDR3 is TGTGCCAGCAGTCTAGGGCGGGGGAATTCACCCCTCCACTTT. Its translation: CASSLGRGNSPLHF.

The chain links TRBV15 to TRBJ2-5; D perhaps matches TRBD2 (6 bases). Trimming removed 1 base at V and 4 bases at J, with 13 bases between. Germline V lookup: CDR1 LNHNV, CDR2 YYDKDF (reference sequence). The CDR3 is 15 residues long. The CDR3 is CATSRVGGAGETQYF. In DNA form, the CDR3 reads TGTGCCACCAGCAGAGTTGGGGGAGCGGGAGAGACCCAGTACTTC.

CDR3 amino acids: CASSPLWGYGTGDSGNTIYF. DNA of the CDR3: TGTGCCAGCAGCCCACTATGGGGGTATGGGACAGGAGACTCTGGAAACACCATATATTTT. The chain carries TRBV28 and TRBJ1-3; 8 bases agree with TRBD1. The junction had 19 bases not matched to a gene; V was cut back by 6 bases and J by 0 bases. There are 20 residues in the CDR3. Germline CDR1 reads MDHEN; CDR2 reads SYDVKM. The variable domain in full, completed from reference TRBV28 and TRBJ1-3, reads DVKVTQSSRYLVKRTGEKVFLECVQDMDHENMFWYRQDPGLGLRLIYFSYDVKMKEKGDIPEGYSVSREKKERFSLILESASTNQTSMYLCASSPLWGYGTGDSGNTIYFGEGSWLTVV.

In this sample, this clone turned up once. CDR3 amino acids: CASSPNPTVVPTEAFF. The CDR3 DNA sequence: TGTGCCAGCAGCCCTAACCCGACAGTAGTGCCTACTGAAGCTTTCTTT. This chain uses TRBV7-3 with TRBJ1-1; maybe TRBD1 (5 bases). Germline V gives CDR1 SGHTA, CDR2 FQGTGA. This CDR3 has 16 residues. V dropped 5 bases and J dropped 5 bases, with 21 bases sitting between them.

V and J are TRBV6-6 and TRBJ1-5, with 7 positions matching TRBD1. Germline CDR1 and CDR2: MNHNY and SVGAGI (reference sequence). The V gene end was trimmed by 6 bases and the J gene end by 0 bases; junction bases not matched to a gene: 14. The CDR3 is made up of 18 amino acids. The CDR3 loop is CASSRTPGQSYSNQPQHF. The CDR3 DNA follows: TGTGCCAGCAGCCGAACTCCGGGACAGAGCTATAGCAATCAGCCCCAGCATTTT.

The chain carries TRBV13 and TRBJ1-2, with D hard to call. Between the trimmed V and J ends, which lost 3 bases and 2 bases, there was a span of 16 bases. This CDR3 spans 16 amino acids. The germline V gene has CDR1 PRHDT and CDR2 FYEKMQ (reference sequence). The CDR3 DNA sequence: TGTGCCAGCAGCTTTAGTCGGACCCTAGCGAACTATGGCTACACCTTC. It specifies CASSFSRTLANYGYTF.

V usage is TRBV4-2 and J usage is TRBJ1-3, with TRBD1 as a possible D gene (5 bases). V was pared by 0 bases and J by 4 bases, with 10 bases between. The CDR3 consists of 15 residues. From germline, CDR1 is LGHNA and CDR2 YNFKEQ. CDR3 sequence: CASSQEYRSGNTIYF. As DNA, the CDR3 is TGTGCCAGCAGCCAAGAATACAGGTCAGGAAACACCATATATTTT.

The rearrangement joins TRBV6-6 to TRBJ1-1, with 7 bases identical to TRBD1. With V trimmed by 2 bases and J by 4 bases, 10 bases remained unmatched. CDR1 and CDR2 (germline): MNHNY, SVGAGI (reference sequence). This CDR3 has 16 residues. The CDR3 bases are TGTGCCAGCAGTTACACCCCAACAGGGGTGGGCACTGAAGCTTTCTTT. The encoded protein is CASSYTPTGVGTEAFF.

V and J are TRBV20-1 and TRBJ1-5; a weak D match, TRBD1 (6 bases). The CDR3 runs 12 residues. Germline assignment: CDR1 DFQATT and CDR2 SNEGSKA (reference sequence). With 3 bases removed from V and 9 bases from J, the gap between germline ends came to 12 bases. This CDR3 reads CSASRQAGPQHF. DNA of the CDR3: TGCAGTGCTAGTCGACAGGCAGGGCCCCAGCATTTT.

In its sample, this clone was seen a few times. The V call is TRBV6-6, the J call TRBJ1-6; perhaps TRBD1 as D (6 bases). Per germline, CDR1 MNHNY and CDR2 SVGAGI (reference sequence). V was pared by 5 bases and J by 7 bases, with 15 bases between. The CDR3 runs to 15 residues. The CDR3 DNA reads TGTGCCAGCAGTCAACAGGGAATGGGAAATTCACCCCTCCACTTT. Translating it yields CASSQQGMGNSPLHF.